This entry lists 28 T cell receptor beta chains sequenced from one sample in a study of blood T cell repertoires in COVID-19. Repertoires were generated with immunoSEQ multiplex PCR, while TCRdb's copy carries only in-frame clones and drops some. The sample holds 250,000 or so clones, approximately 89% seen once. Specimen: peripheral blood. The receptors derive from a woman aged 25 to 39 with COVID-19, enrolled during active disease.

The chain has TRBV21-1 and TRBJ1-1; TRBD1 was called by the table and not checked on the DNA. TRBV21-1 is a pseudogene segment. This CDR3 is 17 amino acids long. CDR3 coding DNA: TGTGCCAGCAGCGCCCACCTAGGGGCACCAGGAGTTACTGAAGCTTTCTTT. Residues: CASSAHLGAPGVTEAFF.

The chain uses TRBV10-3 and TRBJ2-4, with 9 bases aligning to TRBD2. Germline loops: CDR1 ENHRY, CDR2 SYGVKD. The CDR3 runs to 14 residues. With V trimmed by 2 bases and J by 8 bases, 4 bases remained unmatched. CDR3 protein: CAISELAGRDIQYF. CDR3 bases: TGTGCCATCAGTGAGCTAGCGGGGCGAGACATTCAGTACTTC.

The count of this clone is one. The V and J genes are TRBV27 and TRBJ2-5, with TRBD1 identical over 9 bases. The CDR3 totals 15 residues. V lost 2 bases to trimming and J lost 5 bases; unmatched junction nucleotides: 6. The germline V gene has CDR1 MNHEY and CDR2 SMNVEV (reference sequence). The CDR3 nucleotides are TGTGCCAGCAGTTTAACAGGGGGCGCGGGGGAGACCCAGTACTTC. This translates into CASSLTGGAGETQYF.

The chain carries TRBV6-5 and TRBJ1-2; 7 bases match TRBD1. CDR1 and CDR2 from the germline V gene are MNHEY and SVGAGI. The CDR3 covers 15 residues. J was trimmed by 2 bases and V by 2 bases; bases with no gene match: 5. The DNA for the CDR3 is TGTGCCAGCAGTTACGGTCACAGGGGAAACTATGGCTACACCTTC. This codes for CASSYGHRGNYGYTF.

This sequence joins TRBV11-3 and TRBJ1-1; 7 positions agree with TRBD1. CDR1 is SGHNT and CDR2 is YENEEA in the germline V gene. Trimming took 5 bases from V and 1 from J; bases not matched to a gene: 1. CDR3 size: 13 residues. DNA for the CDR3: TGTGCCAGCAGCCGGGACAGGAACACTGAAGCTTTCTTT. Its translation is CASSRDRNTEAFF. The full variable domain, with the rest looked up from reference TRBV11-3 and TRBJ1-1, is EAGVVQSPRYKIIEKKQPVAFWCNPISGHNTLYWYLQNLGQGPELLIRYENEEAVDDSQLPKDRFSAERLKGVDSTLKIQPAELGDSAVYLCASSRDRNTEAFFGQGTRLTVV.

The count of this clone is one. This sequence joins TRBV3-1 (or the pseudogene TRBV3-2) and TRBJ1-3, with D tentatively TRBD1 (5 bases). Germline V gene sequence: CDR1 LGHDT, CDR2 YNNKEL (reference sequence). This CDR3 is 13 amino acids long. V dropped 1 base and J dropped 8 bases, with 9 bases sitting between them. As DNA, the CDR3 is TGTGCCAGCAGCCAAGCGCTGGGGCACACCATATATTTT. Its protein product is CASSQALGHTIYF.

This clone was seen once. V usage is TRBV11-3 and J usage is TRBJ1-3; maybe TRBD1 (5 bases). The length of the CDR3 is 15 residues. V shed 6 bases and J shed 1 base, with 13 bases lying between them. Germline-derived CDR1 and CDR2 are SGHNT and YENEEA. Here the CDR3 DNA reads TGTGCCAGCAGTCCGGGCCCAGGGTCTGGAAACACCATATATTTT. Protein product: CASSPGPGSGNTIYF.

This clone showed up just once. V gene TRBV29-1 combines with J gene TRBJ1-1, with D unresolved. CDR1 SQVTM and CDR2 ANQGSEA come from the germline V gene. CDR3 length: 13 residues. Trimming took 4 bases from V and 1 from J, leaving 10 bases between them. CDR3: CSVAHRGNTEAFF. The CDR3 region has the DNA TGCAGCGTTGCTCACCGAGGGAACACTGAAGCTTTCTTT. The full variable domain, in which reference TRBV29-1 and TRBJ1-1 provide the parts outside the CDR3, is SAVISQKPSRDICQRGTSLTIQCQVDSQVTMMFWYRQQPGQSLTLIATANQGSEATYESGFVIDKFPISRPNLTFSTLTVSNMSPEDSSIYLCSVAHRGNTEAFFGQGTRLTVV.

CDR3 DNA sequence: TGCAGCGTTCCCCCGGGACTAGCGGGGTTTAGCACAGATACGCAGTATTTT. Encoded protein: CSVPPGLAGFSTDTQYF. The chain recombines TRBV29-1 with TRBJ2-3; 13 nucleotides line up with TRBD2. Trimming removed 5 bases from V and 0 bases from J; junction bases left unmatched: 8. Germline CDR1 is SQVTM and CDR2 is ANQGSEA. This CDR3 has 17 amino acids.

CDR3 nucleotide sequence: TGCGCCAGCAGCATCGACAGTAACACTGAAGCTTTCTTT. Translation: CASSIDSNTEAFF. The chain employs TRBV5-1 and TRBJ1-1, with D tentatively TRBD1 (5 bases). V was shortened by 4 bases and J by 2 bases, with 9 bases between the two germline ends. The CDR3 has 13 residues. Germline CDR1 and CDR2: SGHRS and YFSETQ.

The rearrangement joins TRBV9 to TRBJ2-1; maybe TRBD2 (6 bases). The germline V gene has CDR1 SGDLS and CDR2 YYNGEE. V was pared by 0 bases and J by 5 bases, with 21 bases between. This CDR3 contains 18 residues. DNA for the CDR3: TGTGCCAGCAGCGTAGACGGTGGGAGGACTCAACGACACAATGAGCAGTTCTTC. Translating gives CASSVDGGRTQRHNEQFF. The complete variable domain, with remaining parts taken from reference TRBV9 and TRBJ2-1, reads DSGVTQTPKHLITATGQRVTLRCSPRSGDLSVYWYQQSLDQGLQFLIQYYNGEERAKGNILERFSAQQFPDLHSELNLSSLELGDSALYFCASSVDGGRTQRHNEQFFGPGTRLTVL.

The gene calls are TRBV27 and TRBJ1-5; D may be TRBD1 (5 bases). V lost 3 bases to trimming and J lost 6 bases, with 12 bases between them. CDR1 and CDR2 (germline): MNHEY, SMNVEV (reference sequence). This CDR3 is 14 amino acids long. The CDR3 loop reads CASSLLGLSQPQHF. DNA of the CDR3: TGTGCCAGCAGTTTGTTGGGGCTCTCTCAGCCCCAGCATTTT.

Of note for this clone: The same CDR3 can be traced to other DNA sequences in this sample. The chain links TRBV11-2 to TRBJ1-6; no clear D gene. The germline V and J ends were trimmed by 3 bases and 5 bases, with 11 bases remaining between them. The CDR3 runs 15 residues. Germline-derived CDR1 and CDR2 are SGHAT and FQNNGV. In nucleotides, the CDR3 is TGTGCCAGCAGCTTGGAGGGTAGGAATAATTCACCCCTCCACTTT. Translating it yields CASSLEGRNNSPLHF. Drawing the rest from reference TRBV11-2 and TRBJ1-6, the complete variable domain is EAGVAQSPRYKIIEKRQSVAFWCNPISGHATLYWYQQILGQGPKLLIQFQNNGVVDDSQLPKDRFSAERLKGVDSTLKIQPAKLEDSAVYLCASSLEGRNNSPLHFGNGTRLTVT.

The rearrangement joins TRBV28 to TRBJ1-2; no clear D gene. The V end was cut by 1 base, the J end by 0 bases, with 6 bases between. Germline values: CDR1 MDHEN, CDR2 SYDVKM. The CDR3 consists of 14 residues. This CDR3 reads CASSLSLPNYGYTF. As DNA, the CDR3 is TGTGCCAGCAGTTTATCCCTACCTAACTATGGCTACACCTTC.

J is TRBJ2-3 and V is TRBV6-5, with TRBD2 matching 10 bases. The germline V gene encodes CDR1 MNHEY and CDR2 SVGAGI. The J segment lost 3 bases and the V segment lost 4 bases, leaving 4 bases of the junction unmatched. This CDR3 has 15 residues. CDR3 DNA sequence: TGTGCCAGCAGTTCCCAACTAGCGGGAACAGATACGCAGTATTTT. This sequence encodes CASSSQLAGTDTQYF.

The chain couples TRBV5-8 to TRBJ1-2; no reliable D call. V was trimmed by 7 bases and J by 2 bases, leaving 15 bases between them. Germline values: CDR1 SGHTS, CDR2 YDEGEE. The CDR3 consists of 14 residues. The CDR3 nucleotides read TGTGCCAGCCTGCCCCATCCGGGAAACTATGGCTACACCTTC. Protein sequence: CASLPHPGNYGYTF.

As DNA, the CDR3 is TGCGCCAGCAGCTTCACAGGGGCGGAGGCCGGGGAGCTGTTTTTT. Amino acid sequence: CASSFTGAEAGELFF. This chain links TRBV5-1 with TRBJ2-2, with 7 bases fitting TRBD1. The CDR3 sequence is 15 residues long. The V and J ends lost 2 bases and 6 bases, in that order; junction bases with no gene match: 7. Germline V gene data show CDR1 as SGHRS and CDR2 as YFSETQ.

The genes are TRBV19 and TRBJ2-3; 15 bases fit TRBD2. J lost 6 bases, V lost 6 bases, and 13 bases had no gene match. CDR3 length: 18 amino acids. Germline CDR1 is LNHDA and CDR2 is SQIVND (reference sequence). DNA for the CDR3: TGTGCCAGTAGCGGCACCAGGACTAGCGGGGGGGCACATGATACGCAGTATTTT. Translation: CASSGTRTSGGAHDTQYF.

This chain links TRBV29-1 with TRBJ1-1; 8 bases are shared with TRBD1. CDR1 is SQVTM, CDR2 ANQGSEA, per germline. There are 13 residues in the CDR3. J lost 5 bases, V lost 4 bases, and 6 bases had no gene match. The CDR3 DNA is TGCAGCGTTGCCGGCAGGGGGCTGACTGAAGCTTTCTTT. Translation gives CSVAGRGLTEAFF.

This clone has just one count. This rearrangement joins TRBV5-4 to TRBJ2-3, with D possibly being TRBD2 (5 bases). V was pared by 3 bases and J by 0 bases, with 14 bases between. The CDR3 covers 16 residues. In germline, CDR1 is SGHNT, CDR2 YYREEE (reference sequence). The CDR3 region is CASSSPSRRSTDTQYF. The CDR3 coding sequence is TGTGCCAGCAGCTCCCCTTCGCGGAGGAGCACAGATACGCAGTATTTT.

V is TRBV25-1 and J is TRBJ2-3, with D unresolved. V dropped 1 base and J dropped 5 bases, with 10 bases sitting between them. CDR1 MGHDK and CDR2 SYGVNS come from the germline V gene. The CDR3 sequence is 14 residues long. The CDR3 DNA reads TGTGCCAGCAGTGAATGGGTAGCCAAAGATACGCAGTATTTT. Its protein product is CASSEWVAKDTQYF. Complete variable domain (other parts from reference TRBV25-1 and TRBJ2-3): EADIYQTPRYLVIGTGKKITLECSQTMGHDKMYWYQQDPGMELHLIHYSYGVNSTEKGDLSSESTVSRIRTEHFPLTLESARPSHTSQYLCASSEWVAKDTQYFGPGTRLTVL.

The chain is built from TRBV6-5 and TRBJ2-1; 11 bases line up with TRBD2. Germline V gene sequence: CDR1 MNHEY, CDR2 SVGAGI. Trimming cost V 6 bases and J 7 bases; bases outside gene matches: 8. The CDR3 consists of 15 residues. The CDR3 sequence is CASRARLAGQNEQFF. The DNA of the CDR3 is TGTGCCAGCAGAGCCCGACTAGCGGGACAGAATGAGCAGTTCTTC.

J is TRBJ2-7 and V is TRBV11-2; D unresolved. Looked up from germline, CDR1 is SGHAT and CDR2 is FQNNGV. Between the trimmed V and J ends, which lost 5 bases and 2 bases, there was a span of 16 bases. The CDR3 is made up of 15 amino acids. CDR3 nucleotide sequence: TGTGCCAGCAGCGCCCTTTTCGTTAGAACCTACGAGCAGTACTTC. Its protein is CASSALFVRTYEQYF.

This chain links TRBV5-1 with TRBJ1-1; 8 positions match TRBD1. Germline V gene data show CDR1 as SGHRS and CDR2 as YFSETQ. V lost 0 bases, J lost 6 bases, and 7 bases stayed unmatched. The CDR3 contains 15 residues. The CDR3 loop is CASSLAGQGAAEAFF. The CDR3 bases are TGCGCCAGCAGCTTGGCAGGTCAGGGGGCCGCTGAAGCTTTCTTT.

The chain links TRBV10-3 to TRBJ1-6; D is unresolved. The CDR3 runs to 15 residues. Germline V gene sequence: CDR1 ENHRY, CDR2 SYGVKD. The V and J ends lost 5 bases and 9 bases respectively, with 17 bases between them. CDR3: CAISPHEEGISPLHF. CDR3 DNA sequence: TGTGCCATCAGTCCACACGAGGAAGGAATTTCACCCCTCCACTTT.

The chain uses TRBV5-6 and TRBJ1-1, with D possibly being TRBD1 (5 bases). Germline V CDR1 and CDR2: SGHDT, YYEEEE. Trimming removed 0 bases at V and 6 bases at J, with 9 bases between. This CDR3 region has 13 residues. The CDR3 spells CASSLGQGPEAFF. The DNA for the CDR3 is TGTGCCAGCAGCTTGGGGCAGGGCCCTGAAGCTTTCTTT.

About this clone: Other nucleotide sequences from this sample produce the same CDR3. V and J are TRBV4-3 and TRBJ1-1; 11 bases agree with TRBD1. The CDR3 length is 15 residues. Trimming removed 0 bases from V and 5 bases from J; junction bases left unmatched: 2. Germline V gives CDR1 LGHNA, CDR2 YSLEER. The CDR3 nucleotides are TGCGCCAGCAGCCAAGAAGGGACAGGGGGGACTGAAGCTTTCTTT. It specifies CASSQEGTGGTEAFF.

J is TRBJ2-3 and V is TRBV29-1; a possible D gene is TRBD1 (6 bases). The CDR3 is made up of 16 amino acids. Germline CDR1 and CDR2: SQVTM and ANQGSEA. V was cut by 0 bases and J by 0 bases, with 13 bases left in between. The CDR3 spells CSVEDPDRPSTDTQYF. CDR3 nucleotide sequence: TGCAGCGTTGAAGATCCGGACAGACCGAGCACAGATACGCAGTATTTT.